Listed here are 25 T cell receptor beta chains from one sample, sequenced in a study of blood T cell repertoires in COVID-19. Only in-frame clones appear in the TCRdb table, and some are missing; sequencing was by immunoSEQ multiplex PCR. Of some 250,000 clones in the sample, under 95% are singletons; the top ten hold approximately 2.5%. The material sequenced was PBMCs or T cells enriched from blood (not recorded which). The receptors were sampled from a woman in her thirties or forties with acute COVID-19.

The chain is built from TRBV19 and TRBJ2-1; weak D call: TRBD1 (6 bases). The CDR3 runs 16 residues. Germline V lookup: CDR1 LNHDA, CDR2 SQIVND (reference sequence). V lost 6 bases to trimming and J lost 3 bases, with 18 bases between them. The CDR3 here is CASRRDNGDVYNEQFF. As DNA, the CDR3 is TGTGCCAGTAGGAGGGACAATGGGGACGTCTACAATGAGCAGTTCTTC.

A few counts support this clone. The chain uses TRBV15 and TRBJ1-4, with D possibly matching TRBD1 (5 bases). Trimming left V 4 bases short and J 5 bases short, with 14 bases between. This CDR3 is 15 amino acids long. The V gene's germline CDR1 is LNHNV and CDR2 YYDKDF (reference sequence). CDR3 region: CATSTRQFRNEKLFF. The DNA for the CDR3 is TGTGCCACCAGCACCCGACAGTTCCGGAATGAAAAACTGTTTTTT.

The rearrangement joins TRBV30 to TRBJ2-3; the match to TRBD2 covers 14 bases. From germline, CDR1 is GTSNPN and CDR2 SVGIG (reference sequence). The junction had 1 base not matched to a gene; V was cut back by 1 base and J by 1 base. This CDR3 region has 16 residues. The CDR3 nucleotides are TGTGCCTGGAGTGGACTAGCGGGGGGGCGCACAGATACGCAGTATTTT. Its protein product is CAWSGLAGGRTDTQYF.

The genes are TRBV19 and TRBJ1-4; TRBD1 matches at 8 bases. CDR1 LNHDA and CDR2 SQIVND come from the germline V gene (reference sequence). The CDR3 sequence is 20 residues long. V shed 1 base and J 6 bases; nucleotides not matched to a gene: 19. CDR3 region: CASSIGQKGDRLEPDEKLFF. DNA of the CDR3: TGTGCCAGTAGTATAGGCCAAAAAGGGGACAGGCTCGAGCCAGATGAAAAACTGTTTTTT.

V and J are TRBV5-4 and TRBJ1-3; D not resolved. This CDR3 contains 16 residues. Germline V gives CDR1 SGHNT, CDR2 YYREEE (reference sequence). The V end lost 2 bases, the J end lost 2 bases, and 14 bases lay between the germline ends. CDR3 bases: TGTGCCAGCAGCTTTCCCGGGTCTGATACTGGAAACACCATATATTTT. Translating it yields CASSFPGSDTGNTIYF.

This clone appeared once. The chain has TRBV19 and TRBJ1-2; TRBD1 agrees at 7 bases. The CDR3 totals 15 residues. Germline trimming cut 1 base from V and 4 bases from J; bases unmatched to any gene: 6. Per the germline V gene, CDR1 is LNHDA and CDR2 is SQIVND (reference sequence). The chain's CDR3 is CASSIGGGRSYGYTF. Written as DNA, the CDR3 is TGTGCCAGTAGTATAGGAGGGGGCAGGTCCTATGGCTACACCTTC.

The chain combines TRBV2 with TRBJ2-5; TRBD2 is a possible D gene (6 bases). Trimming took 6 bases from V and 0 from J, leaving 11 bases between them. The CDR3 contains 14 residues. CDR1 is SNHLY and CDR2 is FYNNEI in the germline V gene. The CDR3, as DNA: TGTGCCAGCAGATCCTCGGGAGACCAAGAGACCCAGTACTTC. Encoded protein: CASRSSGDQETQYF.

The chain carries TRBV5-1 and TRBJ2-6; 7 bases map to TRBD1. Germline lookup yields CDR1 SGHRS and CDR2 YFSETQ. The V segment lost 3 bases and the J segment 0 bases; nucleotides outside the gene matches: 12. This CDR3 spans 19 amino acids. Here the CDR3 DNA reads TGCGCCAGCAGCTCCCTAGGCGCCGACAGGGCCTCTGGGGCCAACGTCCTGACTTTC. Amino acids: CASSSLGADRASGANVLTF. The full variable domain, rest sourced from reference TRBV5-1 and TRBJ2-6, is KAGVTQTPRYLIKTRGQQVTLSCSPISGHRSVSWYQQTPGQGLQFLFEYFSETQRNKGNFPGRFSGRQFSNSRSEMNVSTLELGDSALYLCASSSLGADRASGANVLTFGAGSRLTVL.

The chain has TRBV6-5 and TRBJ2-2; D remains unclear. CDR1 and CDR2 from the germline V gene are MNHEY and SVGAGI. Trimming stripped 7 bases from V and 6 bases from J, with 9 bases between. The CDR3 has 12 amino acids. CDR3 sequence (DNA): TGTGCCAGCAAAGAGGTCGCCGGGGAGCTGTTTTTT. It codes for CASKEVAGELFF.

This chain links TRBV6-2 or TRBV6-3 with TRBJ2-7; a weak D match, TRBD2 (6 bases). V was trimmed by 3 bases and J by 7 bases, leaving 19 bases between them. The CDR3 runs 15 residues. Germline V gene sequence: CDR1 MNHEY, CDR2 SVGEGT. In DNA form, the CDR3 reads TGTGCCAGCAGTTATAAGGCTAGCGCCCTCAGTGAGCAGTACTTC. This translates into CASSYKASALSEQYF.

V is TRBV5-6 and J is TRBJ2-3; D perhaps matches TRBD2 (5 bases). Germline V gene data show CDR1 as SGHDT and CDR2 as YYEEEE. The V gene lost 0 bases and the J gene lost 4 bases, with 15 bases spanning the gap. This CDR3 has 16 amino acids. The CDR3 region is CASSLDDRLAPDTQYF. The DNA for the CDR3 is TGTGCCAGCAGCTTGGATGATCGGCTAGCCCCAGATACGCAGTATTTT.

To note about this clone: The junction departs from the called germline gene at one end, perhaps through a read error. The chain employs TRBV7-2 and TRBJ2-5, with D tentatively TRBD2 (6 bases). The CDR3 length is 16 residues. Germline loops: CDR1 SGHTA, CDR2 FQGNSA. DNA of the CDR3: TGTGCCAGCAGCTTTCGGAGGGGCGGGCTTCAAGGGACCCAGTACTTC. Its translation is CASSFRRGGLQGTQYF.

The rearrangement joins TRBV18 to TRBJ2-5; TRBD2 agrees at 7 bases. The V gene's germline CDR1 is KGHSH and CDR2 LQKENI. V trimming: 1 base; J trimming: 4 bases; junction bases outside the gene matches: 9. The CDR3 has 16 residues. The CDR3 spells CASSPRRGSFAETQYF. The CDR3 DNA is TGTGCCAGCTCACCACGTCGCGGGAGCTTCGCAGAGACCCAGTACTTC.

The chain uses TRBV18 and TRBJ1-1; D is uncertain. CDR3 length equals 13 residues. The germline V and J ends were trimmed by 3 bases and 6 bases, with 11 bases remaining between them. Germline V CDR1 and CDR2: KGHSH, LQKENI. The CDR3 DNA is TGTGCCAGCTCACCTGTTCGTGACTCTGAAGCTTTCTTT. The encoded protein is CASSPVRDSEAFF.

The chain is built from TRBV7-2 and TRBJ1-4; maybe TRBD1 (5 bases). CDR1 is SGHTA and CDR2 is FQGNSA in the germline V gene. The CDR3 consists of 15 residues. The V end lost 5 bases, the J end lost 8 bases, and 18 bases lay between the germline ends. DNA for the CDR3: TGTGCCAGCAGCCTCCAGCGGGGGATTGGGGAAAAACTGTTTTTT. Translated: CASSLQRGIGEKLFF.

A remark on this clone: Sequence at one end of the junction differs from germline and may be a read error. The chain has TRBV14 and TRBJ1-3; 7 bases align to TRBD1. There are 14 residues in the CDR3. Germline lookup yields CDR1 SGHDN and CDR2 FVKESK. The CDR3 bases are TGTGCCAACAGCCAAGGACAGGTTCTAAACACCATATATTTT. Translation: CANSQGQVLNTIYF.

This rearrangement joins TRBV19 to TRBJ2-7; D not certain. CDR1 and CDR2 (germline): LNHDA, SQIVND (reference sequence). V lost 4 bases, J lost 6 bases, and 13 bases lay in between. The CDR3 length is 13 residues. As DNA, the CDR3 is TGTGCCAGTAGTACCCACCAGGTCGGCGAGCAGTACTTC. This codes for CASSTHQVGEQYF. Filled out from reference TRBV19 and TRBJ2-7, the complete variable domain reads DGGITQSPKYLFRKEGQNVTLSCEQNLNHDAMYWYRQDPGQGLRLIYYSQIVNDFQKGDIAEGYSVSREKKESFPLTVTSAQKNPTAFYLCASSTHQVGEQYFGPGTRLTVT.

V gene TRBV28 combines with J gene TRBJ2-7; perhaps TRBD1 as D (7 bases). Looked up from germline, CDR1 is MDHEN and CDR2 is SYDVKM. The CDR3 extends over 18 amino acids. Trimming took 4 bases from V and 2 from J, leaving 24 bases between them. The CDR3 nucleotides are TGTGCCAGCAGTTCTCCCGGCGGGGACAGCAGTACCCCCTACGAGCAGTACTTC. This translates into CASSSPGGDSSTPYEQYF.

The CDR3 DNA reads as TGTGCCAGCACTGGAGGGGGGGGCTACAATGAGCAGTTCTTC. Its translation is CASTGGGGYNEQFF. The gene calls are TRBV2 and TRBJ2-1; D possibly corresponds to TRBD2 (7 bases). Trimming cost V 7 bases and J 3 bases, with 13 bases left between them. The germline V gene encodes CDR1 SNHLY and CDR2 FYNNEI. The CDR3 is 14 amino acids.

The CDR3 DNA follows: TGTGCCAGCTCACCCCCCGGGGGGAATGAGCAGTTCTTC. As protein: CASSPPGGNEQFF. V is TRBV18 and J is TRBJ2-1; 7 nucleotides match TRBD2. V was pared by 3 bases and J by 7 bases, with 3 bases of the junction left unmatched. Germline V gene data show CDR1 as KGHSH and CDR2 as LQKENI. This CDR3 comprises 13 residues.

This chain uses TRBV7-6 with TRBJ2-1; 10 bases align to TRBD2. V was clipped by 4 bases and J by 0 bases; unmatched bases: 3. The V gene's germline CDR1 is SGHVS and CDR2 FNYEAQ. The CDR3 covers 16 residues. CDR3 in amino acids: CASSSLAGGSYNEQFF. In nucleotides, the CDR3 is TGTGCCAGCAGCTCCTTAGCGGGAGGCTCCTACAATGAGCAGTTCTTC.

The V and J genes are TRBV14 and TRBJ1-2; 11 bases are shared with TRBD1. The V and J ends lost 5 bases and 4 bases, in that order; junction bases with no gene match: 12. CDR3 length: 17 amino acids. CDR1 and CDR2 from the germline V gene are SGHDN and FVKESK. The CDR3 region has the DNA TGTGCCAGCAGCGACCGGGACAGGGGGAGTTTTGTCTATGGCTACACCTTC. It specifies CASSDRDRGSFVYGYTF.

The chain recombines TRBV27 with TRBJ1-2, with a tentative D call TRBD1 (6 bases). The CDR3 is 16 residues long. The germline V gene has CDR1 MNHEY and CDR2 SMNVEV (reference sequence). V was clipped by 0 bases and J by 2 bases, with 13 bases between them. The CDR3 reads CASSLSPRQGNYGYTF. The CDR3, as DNA: TGTGCCAGCAGTTTATCGCCCCGGCAGGGGAACTATGGCTACACCTTC.

The CDR3 here is CASSLPSGAEINEKLFF. CDR3 bases: TGTGCCAGCAGCTTGCCATCTGGGGCAGAGATTAATGAAAAACTGTTTTTT. The J gene is TRBJ1-4, the V gene TRBV7-9, with D possibly matching TRBD1 (5 bases). V was clipped by 3 bases and J by 4 bases, with 18 bases between them. Germline V gives CDR1 SEHNR, CDR2 FQNEAQ (reference sequence). The CDR3 loop spans 17 amino acids.

J is TRBJ2-6 and V is TRBV27, with a weak D call TRBD1 (6 bases). CDR3 length: 17 residues. Germline V gives CDR1 MNHEY, CDR2 SMNVEV (reference sequence). Trimming removed 5 bases from V and 0 bases from J, with 14 bases in between. CDR3 DNA: TGTGCCAGCAGTGCCGGGACACAGTTCTCTGGGGCCAACGTCCTGACTTTC. Translated, it gives CASSAGTQFSGANVLTF.